This TCR beta chain was captured in a study of metastatic and nonmetastatic thyroid tumors. Study overall: Comparison of repertoires was carried out across blood and tumor or nodule tissue from malignant and benign thyroid patients.

CDR1 and CDR2 (germline): DFQATT, SNEGSKA (reference sequence). V dropped 7 bases and J dropped 1 base, with 10 bases sitting between them. The CDR3 length is 12 residues. This clone is deemed medium-sized. What it binds is unknown. Study-wide results and limits: Malignant thyroid tumors reportedly had TCR beta diversity that was significantly higher than in benign nodules, in blood and tumor.

All patients reached thyroid surgery having received no treatment beforehand. Methods used by the authors: Variation in CDR3 across clinicopathological groups served as the basis for constructing a distant-metastasis classifier in papillary thyroid cancer. MiXCR was used by TCRdb to re-call the PCR reads. It is TCRdb's table, rather than the study itself, that gives the V and J calls and clone size. The sample shows more than 10,000 clones, more than 25% of them seen only once. Sequences were obtained from tumor tissue. The sequence was obtained from a female donor with papillary thyroid cancer or a benign thyroid nodule (not recorded which). Some clones in this sample may be carry-over from other donors' samples. The chain couples TRBV20-1 to TRBJ1-2; D remains ambiguous. CDR3 DNA: TGCAGTGGTGCTCCGTTTAACTATGGCTACACCTTC. Translating it yields CSGAPFNYGYTF.